This T cell receptor beta chain was sequenced during a study of tissue T cells after allogeneic stem cell transplantation. The CDR3 contains 15 residues. V was shortened by 0 bases and J by 4 bases, with 12 bases between the two germline ends. Germline V lookup: CDR1 MNHEY, CDR2 SMNVEV (reference sequence). Produced via immunoSEQ multiplex PCR; TCRdb's table is partial and in-frame only. The sample holds some 2,000 clones, roughly 80% seen once. The chain couples TRBV27 to TRBJ1-2; D call uncertain. The sample consisted of ileal tissue, taken at autopsy. The receptor comes from a male patient between 35 and 69 years old with steroid-refractory graft-versus-host disease after an allogeneic stem cell transplant. Some T cells here may be from the graft donor. The CDR3 nucleotides are TGTGCCAGCAGTTTATCGGTATCGGGGAGCTATGGCTACACCTTC. This codes for CASSLSVSGSYGYTF.